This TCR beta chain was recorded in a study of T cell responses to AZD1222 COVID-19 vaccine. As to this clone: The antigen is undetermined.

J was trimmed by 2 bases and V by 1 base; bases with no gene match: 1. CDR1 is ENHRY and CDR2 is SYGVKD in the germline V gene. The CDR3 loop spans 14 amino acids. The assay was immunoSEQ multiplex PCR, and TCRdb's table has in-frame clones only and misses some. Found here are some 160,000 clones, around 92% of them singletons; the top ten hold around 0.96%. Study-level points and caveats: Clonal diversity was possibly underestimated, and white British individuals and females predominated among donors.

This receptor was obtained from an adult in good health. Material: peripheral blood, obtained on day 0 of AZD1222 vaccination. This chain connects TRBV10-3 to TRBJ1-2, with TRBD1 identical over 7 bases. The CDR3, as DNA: TGTGCCATCAGTGAGTTGGGACAGAACTATGGCTACACCTTC. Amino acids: CAISELGQNYGYTF.